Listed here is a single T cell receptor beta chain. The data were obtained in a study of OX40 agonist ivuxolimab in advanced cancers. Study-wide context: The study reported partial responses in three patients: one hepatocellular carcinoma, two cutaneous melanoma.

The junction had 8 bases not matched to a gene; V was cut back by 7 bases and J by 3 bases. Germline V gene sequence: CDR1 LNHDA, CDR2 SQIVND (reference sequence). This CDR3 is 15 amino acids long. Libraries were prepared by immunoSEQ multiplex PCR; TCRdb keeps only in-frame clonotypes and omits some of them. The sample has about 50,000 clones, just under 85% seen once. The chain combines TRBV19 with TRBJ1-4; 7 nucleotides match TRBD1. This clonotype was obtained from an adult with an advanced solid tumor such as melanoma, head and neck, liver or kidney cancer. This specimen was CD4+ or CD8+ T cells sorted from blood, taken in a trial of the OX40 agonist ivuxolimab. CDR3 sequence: CASKGGGESNEKLFF. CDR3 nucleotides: TGTGCCAGTAAAGGAGGGGGCGAATCTAATGAAAAACTGTTTTTT.